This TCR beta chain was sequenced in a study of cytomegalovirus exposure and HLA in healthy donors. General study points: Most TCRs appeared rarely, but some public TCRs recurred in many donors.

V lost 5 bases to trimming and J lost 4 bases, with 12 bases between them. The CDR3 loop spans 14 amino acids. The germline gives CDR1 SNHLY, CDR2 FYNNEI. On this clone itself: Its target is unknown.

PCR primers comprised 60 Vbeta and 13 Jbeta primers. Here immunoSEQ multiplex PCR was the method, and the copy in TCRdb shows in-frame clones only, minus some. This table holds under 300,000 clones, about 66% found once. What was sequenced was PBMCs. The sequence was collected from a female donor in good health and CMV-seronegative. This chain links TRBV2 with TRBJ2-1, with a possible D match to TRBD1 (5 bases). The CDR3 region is CASSWRQTYNEQFF. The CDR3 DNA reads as TGTGCCAGCAGTTGGAGACAGACTTACAATGAGCAGTTCTTC.